This T cell receptor beta chain is drawn from a study of blood T cell repertoires in COVID-19 (dated by TCRdb to between 2020 and 2021). The study in broad terms: Samples from collaborators originated in the United States, Italy and Spain and spanned both the acute and convalescent phases of COVID-19. Where available, HLA class I and class II types were obtained from metadata supplied by the sample provider rather than from assay-based typing. Subjects who had been exposed to COVID-19, were actively infected with it, or had recovered from it provided the deeply sampled blood TCRbeta repertoires that made up the dataset. The sample metadata nearly always contained a de-identified subject ID, COVID-19 status, age in years and sex. A freely available public database, intended as a resource for researchers studying the immune response to SARS-CoV-2, is where the repertoires were released. Samples were obtained from the ongoing ImmuneRACE study (first 160 participants) and from 1,000 to 1,500 subjects provided by 6 global collaborators. The material from the prospective study consisted of cDNA or gDNA derived from T cells, B-cell-depleted T cells, or PBMCs. Results the study describes overall, beyond this receptor: The quantity of clinical and demographic metadata differed by source and by participant and was supplied without curation.

Concerning this clone itself: No cognate antigen has been identified for it. Qualities for individual bases were not recorded, and no much larger clone is one base off.

TCRbeta CDR3 regions were amplified from genomic DNA using the immunoSEQ Assay, a bias-controlled multiplex PCR. The source study handled its data this way. The number of nucleated cells in each sample was estimated by amplification of reference gene primers within the assay. To quantify the absolute abundance of each unique TCRbeta CDR3 rearrangement, sequence reads were collapsed and filtered. For each sample, productive Simpson clonality was calculated by taking the square root of Simpson's diversity index across productive rearrangements. Drawn from immuneACCESS, this table holds only the in-frame rearrangements with V and J called that TCRdb kept. Clones are partly lost; checked studies trace under half to an unresolved V gene and leave the rest unexplained. That table is the source of V, J and clone size, and D and trimming were worked out from the DNA. This sample is represented by 200,000 to 300,000 clones; about four fifths of them were singletons. The ten largest make up around 4% of the sample.

The CDR3 runs 12 residues from the cysteine to the phenylalanine. Only CDR3 DNA remains: 36 bases, in frame from the first base. Between the V and J ends, shortened by 5 bases and 4 bases respectively, the junction contains 9 bases. CDR1 and CDR2 are drawn from the germline V gene: SGHNT, YENEEA. Whole blood was collected in K2EDTA tubes by collaborating institutions according to the institutions' own protocols. For TCRbeta analysis, collaborators shipped samples as frozen whole blood, isolated PBMCs, or DNA extracted from either of those sample types. The rearranged chain carries TRBV11-3 and TRBJ2-7; the D segment could be TRBD1, given 5 matching bases. The sequenced material came from peripheral blood. The source is a man between 50 and 59 years old with acute or convalescent COVID-19. The CDR3 protein sequence reads: CASSPGKYEQYF. Here is the DNA: TGTGCCAGCAGCCCAGGGAAGTACGAGCAGTACTTC.